Below, 11 T cell receptor beta chains from the same sample are listed, as sequenced in a study of shared clonotypes between healthy human individuals. CD45RO-negative CD8 cells positively selected for CCR7 made up the naive population, which excluded terminally differentiated effector memory CD45RA+ cells. TCRdb's copy holds only in-frame clones and misses some; the assay was immunoSEQ multiplex PCR. Of millions of clones in the sample, roughly 95% were seen once. The source material was naive CD8+ T cells sorted from blood. These TCRs come from a young man in good health.

The chain combines TRBV27 with TRBJ2-1; the match to TRBD2 covers 13 bases. J lost 9 bases, V lost 3 bases, and 5 bases had no gene match. The length of the CDR3 is 15 residues. The germline V gene has CDR1 MNHEY and CDR2 SMNVEV (reference sequence). The CDR3 region has the DNA TGTGCCAGCAGTTTGACACTAGCGGGAGGGGGTGAGCAGTTCTTC. It yields the protein CASSLTLAGGGEQFF.

As concerns this clone: An end of the junction differs from the germline gene, which may be a read error. The chain couples TRBV7-7 to TRBJ2-5, with 9 positions matching TRBD1. The CDR3 has 15 amino acids. Germline V gene lookup returns CDR1 SSHAT and CDR2 FNYEAQ (reference sequence). The CDR3 DNA sequence: TGTGCTAGCAGCTTAGTGGGACAGGGACAAGAGACCCAGTACTTC. This translates into CASSLVGQGQETQYF.

The V call is TRBV29-1, the J call TRBJ1-2, with unresolved D. The CDR3 sequence is 11 residues long. The V gene lost 7 bases and the J gene lost 8 bases, with 14 bases spanning the gap. Germline V CDR1 and CDR2: SQVTM, ANQGSEA. The CDR3 bases are TGCAGCGGAGAGGATCTGGAGGGCTACACCTTC. Translated, it gives CSGEDLEGYTF.

The V and J genes are TRBV27 and TRBJ1-1, with 9 bases aligning to TRBD1. The CDR3 totals 14 residues. Germline loops: CDR1 MNHEY, CDR2 SMNVEV (reference sequence). The V gene end was trimmed by 3 bases and the J gene end by 6 bases; junction bases not matched to a gene: 5. The CDR3 reads CASSFRDRGAEAFF. The CDR3 bases are TGTGCCAGCAGTTTCCGAGACAGGGGGGCTGAAGCTTTCTTT.

The rearrangement joins TRBV27 to TRBJ1-2, with no clear D. The CDR3 totals 16 residues. The germline gives CDR1 MNHEY, CDR2 SMNVEV (reference sequence). V lost 1 base to trimming and J lost 13 bases, with 25 bases between them. The CDR3 region has the DNA TGTGCCAGCAGTTTATTAGTTCACCTGAATCAGCGTCCTTTCACCTTC. Amino acids: CASSLLVHLNQRPFTF.

The DNA of the CDR3 is TGCGCCAGCAGCCGGGTCTGGGGTGATGAAGCTTTCTTT. Translated, it gives CASSRVWGDEAFF. The chain is built from TRBV10-1 and TRBJ1-1; D not resolved. The V end lost 6 bases, the J end lost 7 bases, and 15 bases lay between the germline ends. Germline lookup yields CDR1 WNHNN and CDR2 SYGVQD (reference sequence). CDR3 length: 13 amino acids.

The chain recombines TRBV19 with TRBJ2-2, with D maybe TRBD1 (6 bases). The CDR3 loop spans 15 amino acids. V gave up 1 base and J gave up 4 bases, with 10 bases separating them. Germline V gives CDR1 LNHDA, CDR2 SQIVND (reference sequence). The CDR3 DNA reads as TGTGCCAGTAGTATAGTCCCAGGGGCCACCGGGGAGCTGTTTTTT. It specifies CASSIVPGATGELFF.

The chain couples TRBV27 to TRBJ2-5; 13 bases fit TRBD2. Trimming at V came to 5 bases and at J to 0 bases, leaving 9 bases not matched to a gene. This CDR3 spans 18 amino acids. Germline values: CDR1 MNHEY, CDR2 SMNVEV (reference sequence). The CDR3 protein is CASSPTPTSGGHQETQYF. CDR3 bases: TGTGCCAGCAGTCCCACCCCGACTAGCGGGGGGCACCAAGAGACCCAGTACTTC.

The chain uses TRBV6-5 and TRBJ1-2; D gene unclear. This CDR3 spans 15 amino acids. The germline V and J ends were trimmed by 3 bases and 6 bases, with 17 bases remaining between them. Germline CDR1 and CDR2: MNHEY and SVGAGI. In DNA form, the CDR3 reads TGTGCCAGCAGTTATTTGGGCGGAGTTCCGGATGGCTACACCTTC. Its protein product is CASSYLGGVPDGYTF.

CDR3 residues: CASSFQQDYEQYF. The CDR3 DNA is TGTGCCAGCAGTTTCCAACAAGACTACGAGCAGTACTTC. The V gene is TRBV27, the J gene TRBJ2-7; D not certain. The germline V and J ends were trimmed by 3 bases and 3 bases, with 9 bases remaining between them. This CDR3 has 13 amino acids. CDR1 MNHEY and CDR2 SMNVEV come from the germline V gene (reference sequence).

The rearrangement joins TRBV2 to TRBJ1-6, with 9 nucleotides matching TRBD1. V shed 3 bases and J 10 bases; nucleotides not matched to a gene: 4. Germline assignment: CDR1 SNHLY and CDR2 FYNNEI. The CDR3 runs 14 residues. CDR3 DNA: TGTGCCAGCAGTGATGGGACAGGGCGGTCACCCCTCCACTTT. Its translation is CASSDGTGRSPLHF.